This T cell receptor (beta chain) was found in a study of spatial heterogeneity in lung cancer (dated by TCRdb to the late 2010s). Looking at the study overall: Beta-chain transcripts were consistently detected in greater numbers than alpha-chain transcripts, which likely reflects a higher abundance of beta-chain transcripts. In the raw uncorrected reads, each unique combination of TCR and UMI appeared more than ten times on average. In non-small cell lung cancer, the study quantitatively compared TCR alpha and beta repertoires across several tumor regions, matched nontumor lung, and blood. The study linked features of the TCR repertoire to counts of nonsynonymous mutations, which were determined by whole-exome sequencing of tumor tissue. Both alpha and beta chains were TCR-sequenced in approximately 220 tumor regions, 64 matched nontumor lung samples and roughly 54 PBMC samples obtained at surgery. Results and caveats for the whole study, not just this receptor: Additional single-cell paired TCR alpha and beta sequencing was considered necessary to confirm, at a functional level, the hypothesis that regional TCRs recognize regional mutations. Ubiquitous expanded tumor TCRs showed up in blood more often at tumor resection than at routine follow-up.

The time point label here, explained by the study, means: sample taken at primary tumor resection. Donors were over 60 patients with early-stage, untreated non-small cell lung cancer from the lung TRACERx cohort. For TCR sequencing, whole RNA was extracted from tumor and nontumor lung tissue, or from cryopreserved PBMC samples, and no cell sorting was done. Only patients for whom sufficient RNA was available from at least two tumor regions were selected for TCR sequencing. This clonotype has a handful of counts. Its recognized antigen is unknown. Base-call qualities are not available, and no considerably larger clone is one nucleotide away. The library relied on 5' RACE. These reads were obtained on a NextSeq 500. The TCR library protocol attached a unique molecular identifier to each TCR cDNA molecule to allow correction of PCR and sequencing errors. Per the source publication's procedure: Decombinator tools were used for TCR identification, UMI-based error correction and CDR3 extraction. Expanded TCRs were defined as those above a frequency of 2 per 1,000, corresponding to the top 1% of the tumor frequency distribution. Renyi diversity was computed with the R vegan package after each repertoire had been subsampled 100 times to 5,000 TCRs. CDR3 similarity networks were built from amino acid triplet string-kernel similarity, with CDR3s being connected when pairwise similarity was above 0.82. TCRdb handled the public reads itself, with Q25 trimming in fastp and clone calling in MiXCR, and kept productive beta chains. One record per CDR3 amino acid sequence lists the most common genes and DNA. What appears here as the V and J calls and clone size reflects TCRdb's work, not the paper's. This sample lists nearly 80,000 distinct CDR3 sequences; about 8% were detected once. The ten largest clones capture roughly 7.1% of the sample.

The sample was PBMCs, taken at surgery. The TCR comes from a male donor with early-stage non-small cell lung cancer.

The CDR3 corresponds to CASSQGTAGEKLFF. The DNA reads TGTGCCAGCAGCCAAGGGACAGCTGGTGAAAAACTGTTTTTT. The rearranged segments are TRBV7-2 and TRBJ1-4, with 7 middle bases fitting TRBD1. Including cysteine and phenylalanine, the CDR3 has 14 amino acids. Only the CDR3 region is kept as DNA, spanning 42 bases read in frame from base 1. For this chain, trimming is 5 bases at the V end and 7 bases at the J end, and the number of junction bases without a gene match is 7. CDR1 is given as SGHTA and CDR2 as FQGNSA, both from the germline V gene.